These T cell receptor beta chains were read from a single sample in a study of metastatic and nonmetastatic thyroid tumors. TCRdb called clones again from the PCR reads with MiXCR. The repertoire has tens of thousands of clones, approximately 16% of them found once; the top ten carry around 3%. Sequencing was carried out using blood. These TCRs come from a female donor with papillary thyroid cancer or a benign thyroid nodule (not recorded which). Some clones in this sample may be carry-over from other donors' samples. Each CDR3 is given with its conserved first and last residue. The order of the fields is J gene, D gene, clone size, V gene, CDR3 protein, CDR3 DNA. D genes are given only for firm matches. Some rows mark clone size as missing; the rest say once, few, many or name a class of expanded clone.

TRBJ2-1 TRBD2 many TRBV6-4 CASSLAGGYNEQFF TGTGCCAGCAGCCTAGCGGGGGGCTACAATGAGCAGTTCTTC
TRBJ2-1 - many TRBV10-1 CASSVRGMGYNEQFF TGCGCCAGCAGTGTAAGGGGGATGGGCTACAATGAGCAGTTCTTC
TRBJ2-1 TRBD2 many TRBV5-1 CASSLLAGGPDEQFF TGCGCCAGCAGCTTGTTAGCGGGAGGGCCCGATGAGCAGTTCTTC
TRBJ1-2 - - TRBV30 CALKVGGYTF TGTGCCTTGAAGGTGGGTGGCTACACCTTC
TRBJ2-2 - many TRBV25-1 CASSDLGGELFF TGTGCCAGCAGTGATCTGGGAGGGGAGCTGTTTTTT
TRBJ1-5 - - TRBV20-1 CSARAGGASNQPQHF TGCAGTGCTAGAGCGGGTGGGGCAAGCAATCAGCCCCAGCATTTT
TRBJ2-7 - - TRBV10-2 CASSESAGVYEQYF TGCGCCAGCAGTGAGTCCGCAGGGGTCTACGAGCAGTACTTC
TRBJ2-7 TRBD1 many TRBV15 CATSRKTGTGDEQYF TGTGCCACCAGCAGGAAAACCGGGACAGGGGATGAGCAGTACTTC
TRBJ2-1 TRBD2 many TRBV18 CASSPRRGSNEQFF TGTGCCAGCTCACCACGGCGCGGGAGCAATGAGCAGTTCTTC
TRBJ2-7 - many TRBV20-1 CSAREGPTGEQYF TGCAGTGCTAGAGAGGGACCGACCGGCGAGCAGTACTTC
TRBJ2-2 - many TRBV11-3 CASSLEYTGELFF TGTGCCAGCAGCTTAGAGTATACCGGGGAGCTGTTTTTT
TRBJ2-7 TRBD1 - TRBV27 CASSLLGQVSEQYF TGTGCCAGCAGTTTATTGGGACAGGTCTCCGAGCAGTACTTC
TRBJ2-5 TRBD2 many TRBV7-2 CASSRLAGVGETQYF TGTGCCAGCAGCCGTCTAGCGGGAGTAGGAGAGACCCAGTACTTC
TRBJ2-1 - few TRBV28 CASSLFGYNEQFF TGTGCCAGCAGTTTATTCGGGTACAATGAGCAGTTCTTC
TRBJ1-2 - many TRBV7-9 CASSRKGYGYTF TGTGCCAGCAGCAGGAAGGGGTACGGCTACACCTTC
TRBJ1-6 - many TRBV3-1 CASSHSSYNSPLHF TGTGCCAGCAGCCACAGCTCCTATAATTCACCCCTCCACTTT
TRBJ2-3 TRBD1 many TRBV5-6 CASSAGTGFTDTQYF TGTGCCAGCAGCGCCGGGACAGGGTTCACAGATACGCAGTATTTT
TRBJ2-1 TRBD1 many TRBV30 CAFDRGVAYNEQFF TGTGCCTTCGACAGGGGAGTTGCCTACAATGAGCAGTTCTTC
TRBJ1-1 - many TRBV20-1 CSAKNGNTEAFF TGCAGTGCTAAAAACGGGAACACTGAAGCTTTCTTT
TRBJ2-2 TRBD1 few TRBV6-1 CASRGQGADSSGELFF TGTGCCAGCCGGGGACAGGGTGCTGATTCGTCCGGGGAGCTGTTTTTT
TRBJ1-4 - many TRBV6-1 CASSPGGRFLNEKLFF TGTGCCAGCAGTCCAGGTGGGAGGTTCCTAAATGAAAAACTGTTTTTT
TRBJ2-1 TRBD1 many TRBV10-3 CAISEFGDRAGNEQFF TGTGCCATCAGTGAGTTCGGGGACAGGGCGGGGAATGAGCAGTTCTTC
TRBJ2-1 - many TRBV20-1 CSATPPLYNEQFF TGCAGTGCTACACCGCCACTGTACAATGAGCAGTTCTTC
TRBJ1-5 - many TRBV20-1 CSARDRRGKTNQPQHF TGCAGTGCTAGAGATCGGCGGGGGAAGACCAATCAGCCCCAGCATTTT
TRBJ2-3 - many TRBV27 CASSLRDSGTDTQYF TGTGCCAGCAGTTTAAGGGACAGCGGGACAGATACGCAGTATTTT
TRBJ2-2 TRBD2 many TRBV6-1 CASSLDYSGSSGELFF TGTGCCAGCAGCCTAGACTACAGCGGGAGTAGCGGGGAGCTGTTTTTT
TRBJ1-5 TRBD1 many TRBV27 CASTLRQGARQPQHF TGTGCCAGCACCTTAAGACAGGGGGCGAGACAGCCCCAGCATTTT
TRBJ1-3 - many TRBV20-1 CSARRGKAGNTIYF TGCAGTGCTAGAAGGGGGAAAGCTGGAAACACCATATATTTT
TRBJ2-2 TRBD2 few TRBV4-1 CASNKGLAGVNTGELFF TGCGCCAGCAACAAGGGACTAGCGGGAGTGAACACCGGGGAGCTGTTTTTT
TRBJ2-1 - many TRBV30 CAWSVGGFVDEQFF TGTGCCTGGAGTGTCGGTGGGTTCGTCGATGAGCAGTTCTTC
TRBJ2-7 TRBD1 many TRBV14 CASSQEGTAYEQYF TGTGCCAGCAGCCAAGAGGGGACAGCCTACGAGCAGTACTTC
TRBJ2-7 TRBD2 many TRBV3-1 CASEGLAGDEQYF TGTGCCAGCGAGGGACTAGCGGGAGACGAGCAGTACTTC
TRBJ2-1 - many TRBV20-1 CSARTWGTDPNEQFF TGCAGTGCCAGGACCTGGGGGACGGATCCCAATGAGCAGTTCTTC
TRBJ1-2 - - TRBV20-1 CSAFQHGGGYTF TGCAGTGCCTTTCAACATGGAGGAGGCTACACCTTC
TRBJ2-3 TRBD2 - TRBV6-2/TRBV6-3 CASSRGTSVGLADTQYF TGTGCCAGCAGCCGGGGGACTAGCGTGGGCCTCGCAGATACGCAGTATTTT
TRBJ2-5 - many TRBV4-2 CASSRKHLADQETQYF TGTGCCAGCAGCCGTAAACATTTAGCGGATCAAGAGACCCAGTACTTC
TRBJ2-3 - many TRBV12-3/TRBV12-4 CASHRGSSGTDTQYF TGTGCCAGCCATCGGGGGTCTAGCGGCACAGATACGCAGTATTTT
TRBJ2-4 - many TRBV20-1 CSAKIEQKNIQYF TGCAGTGCTAAAATTGAACAGAAAAACATTCAGTACTTC
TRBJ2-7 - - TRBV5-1 CASSFGSAYEQYF TGCGCCAGCAGCTTCGGGTCGGCCTACGAGCAGTACTTC
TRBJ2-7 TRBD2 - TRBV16 CASSLPGLAAANYEQYF TGTGCCAGCAGCCTTCCGGGACTAGCGGCTGCTAACTACGAGCAGTACTTC
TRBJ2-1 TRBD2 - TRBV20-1 CSAVGLAGGINEQFF TGCAGTGCTGTGGGACTAGCGGGAGGGATCAATGAGCAGTTCTTC
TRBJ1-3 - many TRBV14 CASSRNGNSGNTIYF TGTGCCAGCAGCCGGAACGGTAACTCTGGAAACACCATATATTTT
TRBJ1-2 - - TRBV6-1 CPTSELDNYGYTF TGTCCCACCAGTGAATTAGATAACTATGGCTACACCTTC
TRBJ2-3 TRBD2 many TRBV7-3 CASSLGLATDTQYF TGTGCCAGCAGCTTGGGACTAGCCACAGATACGCAGTATTTT
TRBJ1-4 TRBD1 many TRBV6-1 CASRQGDSGTNEKLFF TGTGCCAGTCGACAGGGGGACAGTGGAACTAATGAAAAACTGTTTTTT
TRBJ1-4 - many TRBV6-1 CASSVIRDLFF TGTGCCAGCAGTGTCATTCGGGACCTGTTTTTT
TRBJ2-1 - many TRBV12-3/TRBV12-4 CASSYRFSGGTDNEQFF TGTGCCAGCAGTTACAGGTTTTCTGGGGGGACCGACAATGAGCAGTTCTTC
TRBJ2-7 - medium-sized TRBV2 CASSSEDEQYF TGTGCCAGCAGTAGCGAGGACGAGCAGTACTTC
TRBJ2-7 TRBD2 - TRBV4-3 CASSQGSGGSYEQYF TGCGCCAGCAGCCAGGGTAGCGGGGGCTCCTACGAGCAGTACTTC
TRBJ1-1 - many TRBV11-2 CASSLERGGNTEAFF TGTGCCAGCAGCTTAGAGAGGGGGGGAAACACTGAAGCTTTCTTT
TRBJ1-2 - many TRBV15 CATSREGRPSYTF TGTGCCACCAGCAGAGAGGGCCGCCCCAGCTACACCTTC
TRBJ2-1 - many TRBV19 CASSIQAHGISNEQFF TGTGCCAGTAGTATTCAGGCCCACGGGATCTCCAATGAGCAGTTCTTC
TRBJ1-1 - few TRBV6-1 CASSDRGQTNTEAFF TGTGCCAGCAGTGATCGGGGTCAGACGAACACTGAAGCTTTCTTC